The 32 T cell receptor beta chains below come from one sample, sequenced in a study of response to subunit inactivated influenza vaccine. MiXCR, applied by TCRdb to the RT-PCR reads, yields one record per CDR3 protein. The sample includes over 300,000 distinct CDR3 sequences, around a fifth of them seen just once. The sequencing here drew on PBMCs from blood, taken less than 22 months after vaccination. The receptors come from a man aged 45 to 75 who received an inactivated influenza vaccine.

This clonotype was counted ten times or more. The chain carries TRBV10-3 and TRBJ2-3; unclear D gene. The CDR3 length is 14 residues. Germline CDR1 is ENHRY and CDR2 is SYGVKD. The V gene lost 10 bases and the J gene lost 4 bases, with 18 bases spanning the gap. CDR3 sequence (DNA): TGTGCCAACTCCCCCCCGGAGAACCCAGATACGCAGTATTTT. It encodes CANSPPENPDTQYF.

In this sample, this clonotype turned up many times. This sequence joins TRBV5-5 and TRBJ2-3, with TRBD2 as a possible D gene (6 bases). The CDR3 totals 15 residues. V lost 2 bases to trimming and J lost 2 bases, with 12 bases between them. In germline, CDR1 is SGHKS, CDR2 YYEKEE (reference sequence). The DNA for the CDR3 is TGTGCCAGCAGCTTTAGCGGAGCCCCCACAGATACGCAGTATTTT. Translation: CASSFSGAPTDTQYF.

This chain joins TRBV28 and TRBJ1-2, with a tentative D call TRBD1 (5 bases). The V end lost 5 bases, the J end lost 7 bases, and 14 bases lay between the germline ends. The CDR3 spans 13 residues. Germline CDR1 reads MDHEN; CDR2 reads SYDVKM. The CDR3 nucleotides are TGTGCCAGCAGTGGGGGTTTATGGGTTGGCTACACCTTC. Its translation is CASSGGLWVGYTF.

The V and J genes are TRBV11-2 and TRBJ1-2; 7 nucleotides agree with TRBD1. The J segment lost 2 bases and the V segment lost 3 bases, leaving 3 bases of the junction unmatched. Germline-derived CDR1 and CDR2 are SGHAT and FQNNGV. CDR3 length equals 14 residues. DNA for the CDR3: TGTGCCAGCAGCTTGGCAGGGGGGAACTATGGCTACACCTTC. Translation: CASSLAGGNYGYTF.

The table lists this clonotype with a few counts. The chain couples TRBV28 to TRBJ1-6; D is perhaps TRBD1 (6 bases). This CDR3 region has 15 residues. V lost 6 bases to trimming and J lost 10 bases, with 19 bases between them. Germline lookup yields CDR1 MDHEN and CDR2 SYDVKM. CDR3: CASSRGQLTGSPLHF. The CDR3 nucleotides are TGTGCCAGCAGCCGAGGACAGTTAACAGGATCACCCCTCCACTTT.

The chain is built from TRBV18 and TRBJ1-6; 8 bases map to TRBD1. From germline, CDR1 is KGHSH and CDR2 LQKENI. This CDR3 has 15 amino acids. The V segment lost 2 bases and the J segment 7 bases; nucleotides outside the gene matches: 4. This CDR3 is CASSPRTGFNSPLHF. CDR3 in DNA: TGTGCCAGCTCACCAAGGACAGGGTTCAATTCACCCCTCCACTTT.

This clonotype turned up a few times. The CDR3 nucleotides are TGTGCCAGTTTCCCCCGGACAGGCTCTTTCTACGAGCAGTACTTC. Protein product: CASFPRTGSFYEQYF. This chain connects TRBV12-3 or TRBV12-4 to TRBJ2-7; TRBD1 aligns across 7 bases. This CDR3 is built from 15 residues. The J segment lost 3 bases and the V segment lost 9 bases, leaving 14 bases of the junction unmatched.

The chain carries TRBV29-1 and TRBJ2-1; 7 nucleotides align to TRBD2. The J segment lost 6 bases and the V segment lost 6 bases, leaving 11 bases of the junction unmatched. The CDR3 runs to 14 residues. Germline-derived CDR1 and CDR2 are SQVTM and ANQGSEA. This CDR3 reads CSVGSGTIANEQFF. In nucleotides, the CDR3 is TGCAGCGTGGGGTCCGGGACTATAGCCAATGAGCAGTTCTTC.

The CDR3 sequence is CASSLSTDSYEQYF. CDR3 in DNA: TGTGCCAGCAGTTTATCGACAGACTCCTACGAGCAGTACTTC. The chain couples TRBV27 to TRBJ2-7; weak D call: TRBD1 (5 bases). V lost 0 bases and J 0 bases, leaving 6 bases between the germline ends. The CDR3 totals 14 residues. Germline values: CDR1 MNHEY, CDR2 SMNVEV (reference sequence).

This clonotype has just a few counts. The chain uses TRBV29-1 and TRBJ2-5; D may be TRBD1 or TRBD2 (5 bases each). The V gene lost 4 bases and the J gene lost 10 bases, with 19 bases spanning the gap. CDR1 is SQVTM, CDR2 ANQGSEA, per germline. This CDR3 comprises 13 residues. The CDR3 is CSVAPGSGSSQYF. The CDR3 DNA sequence: TGCAGCGTTGCCCCAGGGTCGGGGAGCAGCCAGTACTTC.

The rearrangement joins TRBV29-1 to TRBJ2-3; D is perhaps TRBD2 (5 bases). Germline V gives CDR1 SQVTM, CDR2 ANQGSEA. V was pared by 5 bases and J by 3 bases, with 9 bases between. The CDR3 extends over 12 amino acids. The CDR3 sequence is CSVKSGTDTQYF. The DNA for the CDR3 is TGCAGCGTTAAGTCGGGGACAGATACGCAGTATTTT.

The V gene is TRBV12-2, the J gene TRBJ1-1. TRBV12-2 is a known pseudogene. The CDR3 runs 18 residues. The CDR3 reads CASRLAQGTSDINTEAFF. CDR3 coding DNA: TGTGCAAGTCGCTTAGCGCAGGGGACTTCGGACATAAACACTGAAGCTTTCTTT.

This clonotype was recorded a few times. The genes are TRBV11-2 and TRBJ2-7, with D perhaps matching TRBD2 (6 bases). The CDR3 is 16 amino acids. From germline, CDR1 is SGHAT and CDR2 FQNNGV. Trimming cost V 5 bases and J 1 base, with 18 bases left between them. This CDR3 reads CASSARERKRSYEQYF. CDR3 DNA: TGTGCCAGCAGCGCCCGGGAGCGGAAGAGATCCTACGAGCAGTACTTC.

This clonotype showed up just a few times. CDR3 nucleotide sequence: TGTGCCAGTAGTATCGGGACGGTGAACACTGAAGCTTTCTTT. Translation: CASSIGTVNTEAFF. This sequence joins TRBV19 and TRBJ1-1, with D tentatively TRBD1 (5 bases). In germline, CDR1 is LNHDA, CDR2 SQIVND (reference sequence). This CDR3 comprises 14 residues. The V gene lost 3 bases and the J gene lost 0 bases, with 8 bases spanning the gap. Drawing the rest from reference TRBV19 and TRBJ1-1, the complete variable domain is DGGITQSPKYLFRKEGQNVTLSCEQNLNHDAMYWYRQDPGQGLRLIYYSQIVNDFQKGDIAEGYSVSREKKESFPLTVTSAQKNPTAFYLCASSIGTVNTEAFFGQGTRLTVV.

This clonotype was counted many times. J is TRBJ1-5 and V is TRBV7-2, with 9 bases identical to TRBD1. The CDR3 is 16 residues long. Germline-derived CDR1 and CDR2 are SGHTA and FQGNSA. V shed 3 bases and J 4 bases; nucleotides not matched to a gene: 7. CDR3 loop: CASSFHGQGINQPQHF. As DNA, the CDR3 is TGTGCCAGCAGCTTCCATGGACAGGGGATTAATCAGCCCCAGCATTTT. The entire variable domain, with the rest obtained from reference TRBV7-2 and TRBJ1-5, is as follows: GAGVSQSPSNKVTEKGKDVELRCDPISGHTALYWYRQSLGQGLEFLIYFQGNSAPDKSGLPSDRFSAERTGGSVSTLTIQRTQQEDSAVYLCASSFHGQGINQPQHFGDGTRLSIL.

In its sample, this clonotype was seen a few times. The rearrangement uses TRBV5-1 and TRBJ1-5; 7 bases align to TRBD1. The CDR3 contains 17 residues. Germline V gene lookup returns CDR1 SGHRS and CDR2 YFSETQ. V was clipped by 2 bases and J by 0 bases; unmatched bases: 8. This chain's CDR3 is CASSLGGTDYSNQPQHF. CDR3 sequence (DNA): TGCGCCAGCAGCTTAGGAGGGACAGATTATAGCAATCAGCCCCAGCATTTT.

The table lists this clonotype with many counts. CDR3 protein: CASSAQGGSTEAFF. CDR3 coding DNA: TGTGCCAGCAGCGCACAGGGGGGGAGCACTGAAGCTTTCTTT. J is TRBJ1-1 and V is TRBV7-9, with TRBD1 identical over 8 bases. Germline CDR1 SEHNR, CDR2 FQNEAQ (reference sequence). The CDR3 totals 14 residues. With V trimmed by 5 bases and J by 4 bases, 6 bases remained unmatched.

The sample holds a few counts of this clonotype. The chain carries TRBV9 and TRBJ1-1; D remains ambiguous. This CDR3 has 14 amino acids. V lost 0 bases and J lost 5, with 11 bases in between. Germline V lookup: CDR1 SGDLS, CDR2 YYNGEE. The CDR3 is CASSVVSLATEAFF. The CDR3 DNA is TGTGCCAGCAGCGTAGTTTCGTTGGCGACTGAAGCTTTCTTT.

This clonotype was picked up a small number of times. The V gene is TRBV6-1, the J gene TRBJ1-2; D not resolved. The CDR3 sequence is 13 residues long. The V end was cut by 6 bases, the J end by 0 bases, with 8 bases between. The germline V gene encodes CDR1 MNHNS and CDR2 SASEGT. CDR3 sequence reads: CASRESANYGYTF. CDR3 bases: TGTGCCAGCAGGGAGTCCGCTAACTATGGCTACACCTTC.

This clonotype showed up just a few times. The chain couples TRBV5-1 to TRBJ1-4; no clear D. The V gene lost 4 bases and the J gene lost 3 bases, with 7 bases spanning the gap. The germline V gene encodes CDR1 SGHRS and CDR2 YFSETQ. The CDR3 length is 13 residues. The CDR3, as DNA: TGCGCCAGCAGCCTGACACCTAATGAAAAACTGTTTTTT. Amino acids: CASSLTPNEKLFF.

The genes are TRBV18 and TRBJ1-5, with D possibly being TRBD1 (5 bases). CDR1 KGHSH and CDR2 LQKENI come from the germline V gene. The CDR3 contains 14 residues. V lost 6 bases, J lost 3 bases, and 12 bases lay in between. CDR3 loop: CASSGAGHNQPQHF. The CDR3 nucleotides read TGTGCCAGCTCTGGGGCAGGCCACAATCAGCCCCAGCATTTT.

This clonotype occurred a few times. This chain uses TRBV20-1 with TRBJ2-1; TRBD2 matches at 14 bases. The CDR3 spans 18 residues. Germline values: CDR1 DFQATT, CDR2 SNEGSKA (reference sequence). V gave up 4 bases and J gave up 5 bases; unmatched junction bases: 13. The CDR3 protein is CSAIPGLAGVGLDNEQFF. The CDR3 region has the DNA TGCAGTGCTATCCCGGGACTAGCGGGAGTTGGGCTTGACAATGAGCAGTTCTTC.

V usage is TRBV4-1 and J usage is TRBJ1-4; no clear D. CDR1 is MGHRA and CDR2 is YSYEKL in the germline V gene. V was shortened by 1 base and J by 5 bases, with 11 bases between the two germline ends. The CDR3 is 15 residues long. The CDR3: CASSQVGVGNEKLFF. The CDR3 nucleotides read TGCGCCAGCAGCCAAGTAGGAGTGGGCAATGAAAAACTGTTTTTT.

This clonotype was found once. The chain uses TRBV7-9 and TRBJ2-4; a possible D gene is TRBD2 (6 bases). V was pared by 5 bases and J by 11 bases, with 19 bases between. The CDR3 sequence is 14 residues long. From germline, CDR1 is SEHNR and CDR2 FQNEAQ (reference sequence). The CDR3 DNA follows: TGTGCCAGCAGCACTCTTAGCGGAAGGGCCCTTCAGTACTTC. It specifies CASSTLSGRALQYF.

This clonotype was counted at least ten times. The CDR3 loop is CASSDPTSAQGSYNEQFF. CDR3 bases: TGTGCCAGCTCCGACCCTACTAGCGCCCAGGGGTCCTACAATGAGCAGTTCTTC. The chain has TRBV18 and TRBJ2-1, with D maybe TRBD2 (7 bases). Germline V lookup: CDR1 KGHSH, CDR2 LQKENI. The ends were cut back, 6 bases at V and 1 base at J, with 22 bases in the middle. This CDR3 is 18 amino acids long.

This clonotype has only a few counts. The rearrangement joins TRBV10-2 to TRBJ1-6; no definite D call. The CDR3 has 14 amino acids. Trimming shortened V by 6 bases and J by 9 bases, and 15 bases separated the two germline ends. Looked up from germline, CDR1 is WSHSY and CDR2 is SAAADI. CDR3 coding DNA: TGCGCCAGCAGCACCGGGAAAGGCCTTTCACCCCTCCACTTT. This codes for CASSTGKGLSPLHF.

The table lists this clonotype with many counts. The chain employs TRBV15 and TRBJ1-2; tentatively, D is TRBD1 (5 bases). The CDR3 is made up of 12 amino acids. With 5 bases removed from V and 3 bases from J, the gap between germline ends came to 7 bases. Germline CDR1 is LNHNV and CDR2 is YYDKDF (reference sequence). For the CDR3, the DNA is TGTGCCACCAGCTGGGGGGACTATGGCTACACCTTC. Amino acid sequence: CATSWGDYGYTF.

The chain recombines TRBV24-1 with TRBJ2-1; weak D call: TRBD2 (6 bases). The CDR3 totals 16 residues. V lost 0 bases and J lost 7, with 15 bases in between. Germline V CDR1 and CDR2: KGHDR, SFDVKD. The DNA of the CDR3 is TGTGCCACCAGTGATTTGCGTGTCGGGGGAAGAAATGAGCAGTTCTTC. Its protein is CATSDLRVGGRNEQFF.

The chain's CDR3 is CASSLLAVGTDTQYF. In DNA form, the CDR3 reads TGTGCCAGCAGTTTATTAGCGGTGGGCACAGATACGCAGTATTTT. The rearrangement joins TRBV6-5 to TRBJ2-3, with D perhaps TRBD2 (6 bases). Germline CDR1 and CDR2: MNHEY and SVGAGI. V gave up 4 bases and J gave up 1 base, with 12 bases separating them. The CDR3 spans 15 residues.

The rearrangement uses TRBV4-1 and TRBJ1-4, with no clear D. V lost 4 bases and J lost 8, with 11 bases in between. CDR3 length equals 13 residues. Germline values: CDR1 MGHRA, CDR2 YSYEKL. The CDR3: CASSRGLQEKLFF. In DNA form, the CDR3 reads TGCGCCAGCAGCCGGGGTCTACAGGAAAAACTGTTTTTT.

This clonotype was seen repeatedly, ten times or more. CDR3 in DNA: TGTGCCAGCGGGCGCCAGCCCGATTCACCCCTCCACTTT. This sequence encodes CASGRQPDSPLHF. The V call is TRBV5-5, the J call TRBJ1-6; D is unresolved. Trimming stripped 7 bases from V and 8 bases from J, with 13 bases between. CDR1 is SGHKS and CDR2 is YYEKEE in the germline V gene (reference sequence). The CDR3 covers 13 residues.

This clonotype has just a few counts. This rearrangement joins TRBV9 to TRBJ2-2; TRBD1 might be the D (5 bases). V was shortened by 4 bases and J by 1 base, with 8 bases between the two germline ends. CDR3 size: 14 residues. The germline gives CDR1 SGDLS, CDR2 YYNGEE. The CDR3 here is CASSPGQNTGELFF. In DNA, the CDR3 is TGTGCCAGCAGCCCCGGACAGAACACCGGGGAGCTGTTTTTT.